A single sample is the source of the 25 T cell receptor beta chains below, sequenced in a study of shared clonotypes between healthy human individuals. Sequencing used immunoSEQ multiplex PCR; TCRdb keeps in-frame clones, though not all of them. The sample carries about 680,000 clones, about 80% recorded once. Sequenced material: memory CD4+ T cells sorted from blood. Described subset: CD45RA-negative fraction. These receptors came from a woman aged 25 to 45 in good health.

This clone has a count of ten or more. The V gene is TRBV20-1, the J gene TRBJ2-7, with D hard to call. V was clipped by 8 bases and J by 3 bases, with 11 bases between them. CDR1 is DFQATT and CDR2 is SNEGSKA in the germline V gene (reference sequence). CDR3 length: 11 residues. The CDR3 protein is CSKTENYEQYF. CDR3 DNA: TGCAGTAAGACGGAGAACTACGAGCAGTACTTC.

The J gene is TRBJ2-2, the V gene TRBV19; 9 positions agree with TRBD1. This CDR3 is built from 14 residues. The ends lost 6 bases at V and 4 bases at J; junction bases unmatched: 3. CDR1 is LNHDA, CDR2 SQIVND, per germline (reference sequence). CDR3 amino acids: CASRTGGSTGELFF. In DNA form, the CDR3 reads TGTGCCAGTAGGACAGGGGGAAGCACCGGGGAGCTGTTTTTT.

The chain employs TRBV9 and TRBJ1-6; 7 nucleotides line up with TRBD1. The J segment lost 7 bases and the V segment lost 3 bases, leaving 4 bases of the junction unmatched. Per the germline V gene, CDR1 is SGDLS and CDR2 is YYNGEE. The length of the CDR3 is 14 residues. In DNA form, the CDR3 reads TGTGCCAGCAGCGGGGGACAGACGAATTCACCCCTCCACTTT. This codes for CASSGGQTNSPLHF.

Details on this clone: Different DNA sequences within this sample yield the same CDR3. The J gene is TRBJ1-1, the V gene TRBV27, with D possibly matching TRBD1 (5 bases). The germline V gene encodes CDR1 MNHEY and CDR2 SMNVEV (reference sequence). The V gene lost 3 bases and the J gene lost 1 base, with 9 bases spanning the gap. This CDR3 contains 14 residues. The CDR3: CASSFSGRNTEAFF. In nucleotides, the CDR3 is TGTGCCAGCAGTTTTTCAGGGCGGAACACTGAAGCTTTCTTT.

This clone was picked up a small number of times. This chain uses TRBV6-5 with TRBJ2-7; TRBD1 aligns across 7 bases. Germline V gene sequence: CDR1 MNHEY, CDR2 SVGAGI. The CDR3 totals 16 residues. With 0 bases clipped from V and 2 bases from J, the junction kept 7 bases outside the gene matches. CDR3 coding DNA: TGTGCCAGCAGTTACTCGATGGCAGGGGGAGCCTACGAGCAGTACTTC. It specifies CASSYSMAGGAYEQYF.

V usage is TRBV7-2 and J usage is TRBJ2-1, with D hard to call. In germline, CDR1 is SGHTA, CDR2 FQGNSA. This CDR3 is built from 15 residues. V was cut by 2 bases and J by 2 bases, with 10 bases left in between. CDR3 in amino acids: CASSLSVPTYNEQFF. As DNA, the CDR3 is TGTGCCAGCAGCTTAAGCGTACCTACCTACAATGAGCAGTTCTTC.

The chain is built from TRBV10-3 and TRBJ2-7; the D gene is possibly TRBD1 (7 bases). The CDR3 is made up of 15 amino acids. The germline V gene encodes CDR1 ENHRY and CDR2 SYGVKD. V dropped 3 bases and J dropped 2 bases, with 14 bases sitting between them. This CDR3 is CAISDGQEGTYEQYF. CDR3 bases: TGTGCCATCAGTGATGGACAGGAGGGAACCTACGAGCAGTACTTC.

This clone showed up many times. V and J are TRBV2 and TRBJ1-5; maybe TRBD1 (5 bases). CDR1 is SNHLY and CDR2 is FYNNEI in the germline V gene. The CDR3 spans 16 residues. Trimming took off 7 bases at V and 6 bases at J, with 22 bases between the two ends. The CDR3 sequence: CASTTRGTGQPQPQHF. CDR3 in DNA: TGTGCCAGCACAACGAGAGGAACAGGTCAACCTCAGCCCCAGCATTTT.

The chain is built from TRBV29-1 and TRBJ2-1, with D possibly being TRBD2 (5 bases). V was clipped by 0 bases and J by 12 bases, with 18 bases between them. CDR1 SQVTM and CDR2 ANQGSEA come from the germline V gene. The CDR3 length is 14 residues. CDR3: CSVEDPSGALGQFF. CDR3 sequence (DNA): TGCAGCGTTGAAGACCCGAGCGGAGCTTTGGGGCAGTTCTTC.

The chain uses TRBV7-9 and TRBJ1-4, with D maybe TRBD1 (5 bases). The germline V and J ends were trimmed by 5 bases and 4 bases, with 17 bases remaining between them. This CDR3 contains 16 residues. CDR1 is SEHNR and CDR2 is FQNEAQ in the germline V gene (reference sequence). The chain's CDR3 is CASSNDPQGINEKLFF. The CDR3 DNA is TGTGCCAGCAGCAACGATCCTCAGGGAATTAATGAAAAACTGTTTTTT.

The chain recombines TRBV27 with TRBJ2-3; 11 nucleotides match TRBD2. Looked up from germline, CDR1 is MNHEY and CDR2 is SMNVEV (reference sequence). V was clipped by 5 bases and J by 7 bases; unmatched bases: 11. The CDR3 sequence is 16 residues long. The CDR3, as DNA: TGTGCCAGCAGTCCCCGACTAGCGGGGAGTTCTTATACGCAGTATTTT. Translated: CASSPRLAGSSYTQYF.

Only one count was recorded for this clone. The V gene is TRBV5-8, the J gene TRBJ1-1, with 9 bases lining up with TRBD1. The CDR3 totals 16 residues. V was pared by 4 bases and J by 1 base, with 8 bases of the junction left unmatched. Germline V gene data show CDR1 as SGHTS and CDR2 as YDEGEE. The CDR3 loop is CASSLWTGEGNTEAFF. Here the CDR3 DNA reads TGTGCCAGCAGCCTCTGGACAGGGGAGGGGAACACTGAAGCTTTCTTT.

The chain uses TRBV4-1 and TRBJ1-1; no definite D call. Germline V gene sequence: CDR1 MGHRA, CDR2 YSYEKL. V lost 0 bases to trimming and J lost 5 bases, with 13 bases between them. The CDR3 runs 15 residues. The CDR3 DNA reads TGCGCCAGCAGCCAAGAAGTAGCCAGAAGTACTGAAGCTTTCTTT. Amino acids: CASSQEVARSTEAFF.

The chain combines TRBV5-1 with TRBJ2-7, with 11 bases that match TRBD2. Germline trimming cut 4 bases from V and 0 bases from J; bases unmatched to any gene: 12. Germline CDR1 is SGHRS and CDR2 is YFSETQ. This CDR3 spans 18 amino acids. The CDR3 is CASSGGLAGPTSSYEQYF. The CDR3 coding sequence is TGCGCCAGCAGCGGCGGACTAGCGGGTCCCACATCCTCCTACGAGCAGTACTTC.

V gene TRBV15 combines with J gene TRBJ2-7, with TRBD2 matching 7 bases. CDR3 length equals 14 residues. Losses at the gene ends were 1 base for V and 1 base for J; bases not matched to a gene: 1. The germline CDR1 and CDR2 sequences are LNHNV and YYDKDF (reference sequence). CDR3 protein: CATSRAGGSYEQYF. CDR3 sequence (DNA): TGTGCCACCAGCAGAGCCGGGGGGTCCTACGAGCAGTACTTC.

The V call is TRBV6-5, the J call TRBJ1-3; 8 positions agree with TRBD1. The germline CDR1 and CDR2 sequences are MNHEY and SVGAGI. J lost 3 bases, V lost 5 bases, and 6 bases had no gene match. This CDR3 comprises 15 residues. The CDR3 region is CASSRTGTVGNTIYF. CDR3 bases: TGTGCCAGCAGTAGGACAGGGACAGTTGGAAACACCATATATTTT.

The chain links TRBV27 to TRBJ2-7, with D possibly matching TRBD2 (6 bases). CDR1 and CDR2 from the germline V gene are MNHEY and SMNVEV (reference sequence). V was trimmed by 7 bases and J by 5 bases, leaving 18 bases between them. This CDR3 region has 14 residues. CDR3 amino acids: CASTEGGLSHEQYF. In nucleotides, the CDR3 is TGTGCCAGCACGGAGGGAGGCTTAAGCCACGAGCAGTACTTC.

This clone turned up a few times. The V call is TRBV5-1, the J call TRBJ2-5; 7 positions match TRBD1. V shed 3 bases and J 4 bases; nucleotides not matched to a gene: 6. Germline V gives CDR1 SGHRS, CDR2 YFSETQ. The CDR3 contains 14 residues. The CDR3 sequence is CASSSDRAPETQYF. The CDR3 DNA sequence: TGCGCCAGCAGCTCCGACAGGGCCCCAGAGACCCAGTACTTC. The whole variable domain, filled in from reference TRBV5-1 and TRBJ2-5, reads KAGVTQTPRYLIKTRGQQVTLSCSPISGHRSVSWYQQTPGQGLQFLFEYFSETQRNKGNFPGRFSGRQFSNSRSEMNVSTLELGDSALYLCASSSDRAPETQYFGPGTRLLVL.

This clone came up a few times. The chain joins TRBV2 to TRBJ2-7, with D possibly TRBD2 on 6 matching bases. This CDR3 spans 13 amino acids. Looked up from germline, CDR1 is SNHLY and CDR2 is FYNNEI. Trimming shortened V by 11 bases and J by 0 bases, and 14 bases separated the two germline ends. The CDR3 protein is CAGGTFGSYEQYF. The CDR3 nucleotides read TGTGCCGGAGGGACTTTCGGCTCCTACGAGCAGTACTTC.

The chain has TRBV14 and TRBJ2-7; 10 nucleotides agree with TRBD1. Germline CDR1 is SGHDN and CDR2 is FVKESK. This CDR3 contains 16 residues. The ends lost 4 bases at V and 4 bases at J; junction bases unmatched: 10. CDR3 sequence (DNA): TGTGCCAGCAGCCTCAATTTGGGACAGGGGTCGTACGAGCAGTACTTC. It specifies CASSLNLGQGSYEQYF.

The gene calls are TRBV19 and TRBJ1-2; D is ambiguous. The V gene's germline CDR1 is LNHDA and CDR2 SQIVND (reference sequence). With 6 bases removed from V and 4 bases from J, the gap between germline ends came to 15 bases. There are 14 residues in the CDR3. CDR3 sequence: CASRRNEDTYGYTF. CDR3 bases: TGTGCCAGTAGGCGGAACGAAGACACCTATGGCTACACCTTC.

This chain joins TRBV6-1 and TRBJ1-4; 8 nucleotides match TRBD1. The junction had 4 bases not matched to a gene; V was cut back by 6 bases and J by 7 bases. Germline CDR1 MNHNS, CDR2 SASEGT. CDR3 length equals 13 residues. The CDR3 is CASRAGGPEKLFF. In DNA form, the CDR3 reads TGTGCCAGCAGAGCAGGGGGCCCTGAAAAACTGTTTTTT.

The chain has TRBV7-6 and TRBJ1-2; the D gene is possibly TRBD1 (5 bases). V gave up 5 bases and J gave up 7 bases, with 17 bases separating them. This CDR3 region has 14 residues. Per the germline V gene, CDR1 is SGHVS and CDR2 is FNYEAQ. The CDR3: CASSPGTLDPGYTF. The CDR3 bases are TGTGCCAGCAGCCCCGGGACCTTAGATCCTGGCTACACCTTC.

CDR3 amino acids: CASTNTGAPLYGYTF. The CDR3 DNA sequence: TGTGCCAGCACTAATACAGGGGCGCCTCTTTATGGCTACACCTTC. The chain is built from TRBV2 and TRBJ1-2; 7 nucleotides align to TRBD1. J lost 5 bases, V lost 7 bases, and 13 bases had no gene match. The germline V gene has CDR1 SNHLY and CDR2 FYNNEI. The CDR3 has 15 amino acids.

V and J are TRBV18 and TRBJ2-7; 8 positions agree with TRBD1. The CDR3 loop spans 15 amino acids. CDR1 is KGHSH and CDR2 is LQKENI in the germline V gene. The junction had 4 bases not matched to a gene; V was cut back by 2 bases and J by 1 base. The CDR3 loop is CASSPSWTGSYEQYF. CDR3 DNA sequence: TGTGCCAGCTCACCATCCTGGACAGGGTCCTACGAGCAGTACTTC.